This entry is about one T cell receptor (beta chain). Its target is not known. The sample belongs to a study of T cell responses to AZD1222 COVID-19 vaccine. Notes on the study in general: The donor cohort was predominantly white British with a female majority, and clonal diversity may have been underestimated.

Only in-frame clones appear in the TCRdb table, and some are missing; sequencing was by immunoSEQ multiplex PCR. The sample consists of 120,000 to 150,000 clones, roughly 90% of them appearing once. The germline gives CDR1 MNHEY, CDR2 SVGAGI. Losses at the gene ends were 2 bases for V and 8 bases for J; bases not matched to a gene: 7. The CDR3 is made up of 16 amino acids. Specimen: peripheral blood, collected 28 days after the second AZD1222 dose. This clonotype originated in an adult who received the AZD1222 COVID-19 vaccine. V usage is TRBV6-5 and J usage is TRBJ1-6; 9 bases match TRBD1. Here the CDR3 DNA reads TGTGCCAGCAGTTACCTGTCGGGACAGGGCGATTCACCCCTCCACTTT. It encodes CASSYLSGQGDSPLHF.